This TCR beta chain was recorded in a study of T-cell memory formation after mild COVID-19. This clonotype was seen only a few times. TCRalpha and TCRbeta libraries used 5'RACE with constant-segment primers and UMIs. Via MiXCR, TCRdb re-called the 5' RACE reads, giving one row per CDR3 protein. Of approximately 390,000 distinct CDR3 sequences in the sample, roughly 15% are singletons; the top ten hold around a fifth. The CDR3 spans 15 residues. Germline values: CDR1 SGHAT, CDR2 FQNNGV. V lost 2 bases and J 7 bases, leaving 12 bases between the germline ends. The clonotype originates from a young man who had mild COVID-19 (a few samples of this study predate the infection). Cell type and time point are not known. The specimen was PBMCs or a T cell subset sorted from them (not recorded which). The chain links TRBV11-2 to TRBJ1-6; maybe TRBD1 (5 bases). CDR3 sequence (DNA): TGTGCCAGCAGCTTAAAGCGGGACGGCAATTCACCCCTCCACTTT. It encodes CASSLKRDGNSPLHF.